The 21 T cell receptor beta chains reported below all come from one sample, sequenced in a study of PD-1 blockade in mismatch repair-deficient tumors. As for time point: approximately 11-day in vitro stimulation with candidate neoantigen peptide 3. Their target antigens are unknown. Generated by immunoSEQ multiplex PCR, the TCRdb table keeps only in-frame clones and is missing some. The data show some 10,000 clones, under 95% seen once. Material: cells cultured in vitro, obtained from a patient treated with pembrolizumab. These receptors were collected from an adult with mismatch repair-deficient cancer.

The CDR3 loop reads CASSQSRGNQPQHF. DNA for the CDR3: TGTGCCAGCAGCCAATCGCGGGGTAATCAGCCCCAGCATTTT. This chain links TRBV16 with TRBJ1-5; D is uncertain. The germline CDR1 and CDR2 sequences are KGHSY and FQNENV. The CDR3 is 14 residues long. Trimming stripped 0 bases from V and 4 bases from J, with 7 bases between.

The V gene is TRBV5-1, the J gene TRBJ2-2, with D perhaps TRBD2 (6 bases). Germline CDR1 reads SGHRS; CDR2 reads YFSETQ. The CDR3 is 14 amino acids. Trimming cost V 4 bases and J 5 bases, with 12 bases left between them. The chain's CDR3 is CASSTGVRTGELFF. In DNA, the CDR3 is TGCGCCAGCAGCACGGGAGTCCGTACCGGGGAGCTGTTTTTT. The full variable domain, completed using reference TRBV5-1 and TRBJ2-2, is KAGVTQTPRYLIKTRGQQVTLSCSPISGHRSVSWYQQTPGQGLQFLFEYFSETQRNKGNFPGRFSGRQFSNSRSEMNVSTLELGDSALYLCASSTGVRTGELFFGEGSRLTVL.

V usage is TRBV2 and J usage is TRBJ1-4; the D gene is possibly TRBD1 (5 bases). Germline-derived CDR1 and CDR2 are SNHLY and FYNNEI. The CDR3 spans 14 residues. Trimming pared 7 bases from V and 8 bases from J, leaving 17 bases between. The CDR3 DNA sequence: TGTGCCAGCACCCGCCGGGGGATAGGAGAAAAACTGTTTTTT. It translates to CASTRRGIGEKLFF.

There are a few counts of this clone. An end of the junction differs from the germline gene, which may be a read error. This rearrangement joins TRBV7-7 to TRBJ1-2; D not resolved. Germline V gives CDR1 SSHAT, CDR2 FNYEAQ (reference sequence). CDR3 length equals 12 residues. DNA for the CDR3: TGTGCTAGCAGCTTAAATGGAGAAGGCTACACCTTC. Protein: CASSLNGEGYTF.

This clone was found once. The germline gene is not matched at one end of the junction; a read error may be the cause. The CDR3 DNA follows: TGTGCCAGCAGCTTGAGCAGCACAGATACGCAGTATTTT. Amino acid sequence: CASSLSSTDTQYF. This chain connects TRBV5-3 to TRBJ2-3, with no clear D. TRBV5-3 belongs to the ORF category, with a function that is uncertain. The CDR3 contains 13 residues.

This rearrangement joins TRBV5-1 to TRBJ1-1; D possibly corresponds to TRBD1 (5 bases). Trimming took off 4 bases at V and 0 bases at J, with 13 bases between the two ends. This CDR3 spans 15 amino acids. CDR1 and CDR2 (germline): SGHRS, YFSETQ. This CDR3 is CASSGGTVMNTEAFF. The CDR3 DNA follows: TGCGCCAGCAGCGGGGGGACGGTGATGAACACTGAAGCTTTCTTT.

The V and J genes are TRBV7-9 and TRBJ2-1; 11 bases fit TRBD2. Germline trimming cut 7 bases from V and 12 bases from J; bases unmatched to any gene: 5. Germline V gene sequence: CDR1 SEHNR, CDR2 FQNEAQ (reference sequence). The CDR3 spans 12 residues. This CDR3 is CASTIAGGWQFF. CDR3 coding DNA: TGTGCCAGCACTATAGCGGGAGGGTGGCAGTTCTTC.

CDR3 region: CASSFDRGLTYGYTF. CDR3 in DNA: TGCGCCAGCAGCTTCGACAGGGGGCTAACCTATGGCTACACCTTC. The V call is TRBV5-1, the J call TRBJ1-2, with 10 nucleotides matching TRBD1. Looked up from germline, CDR1 is SGHRS and CDR2 is YFSETQ. The CDR3 has 15 residues. The trim removed 2 bases at V and 4 bases at J, leaving 5 bases unmatched. Full variable domain (missing parts from reference TRBV5-1 and TRBJ1-2): KAGVTQTPRYLIKTRGQQVTLSCSPISGHRSVSWYQQTPGQGLQFLFEYFSETQRNKGNFPGRFSGRQFSNSRSEMNVSTLELGDSALYLCASSFDRGLTYGYTFGSGTRLTVV.

The chain is built from TRBV5-1 and TRBJ2-2, with TRBD1 as a possible D gene (6 bases). V lost 3 bases to trimming and J lost 6 bases, with 9 bases between them. The CDR3 runs 13 residues. CDR1 and CDR2 (germline): SGHRS, YFSETQ. The CDR3 protein is CASSSQGAGELFF. As DNA, the CDR3 is TGCGCCAGCAGCTCACAGGGCGCCGGGGAGCTGTTTTTT.

The V call is TRBV11-3, the J call TRBJ2-7, with D tentatively TRBD1 (5 bases). Germline-derived CDR1 and CDR2 are SGHNT and YENEEA. V was clipped by 2 bases and J by 1 base, with 9 bases between them. The CDR3 is 14 amino acids. This CDR3 is CASSLTTGSYEQYF. CDR3 sequence (DNA): TGTGCCAGCAGCTTAACCACAGGATCCTACGAGCAGTACTTC.

This chain connects TRBV19 to TRBJ2-7; tentatively, D is TRBD1 or TRBD2 (6 bases each). CDR1 and CDR2 from the germline V gene are LNHDA and SQIVND (reference sequence). V lost 2 bases, J lost 2 bases, and 13 bases lay in between. This CDR3 is built from 15 residues. The CDR3 DNA reads TGTGCCAGTAGTATATCTAGGGGGGCGGCCTACGAGCAGTACTTC. This translates into CASSISRGAAYEQYF.

The V call is TRBV5-1, the J call TRBJ2-7, with D uncertain. The CDR3 totals 14 residues. Germline V gives CDR1 SGHRS, CDR2 YFSETQ. V dropped 0 bases and J dropped 2 bases, with 9 bases sitting between them. CDR3 loop: CASSLVVAPYEQYF. CDR3 DNA sequence: TGCGCCAGCAGCTTGGTGGTAGCCCCCTACGAGCAGTACTTC.

The chain carries TRBV19 and TRBJ2-7; D is unclear. The germline V gene has CDR1 LNHDA and CDR2 SQIVND (reference sequence). Trimming removed 5 bases at V and 3 bases at J, with 14 bases between. The CDR3 extends over 14 amino acids. The CDR3 bases are TGTGCCAGTAGTTCCCTGGACCGACTCTACGAGCAGTACTTC. Translation gives CASSSLDRLYEQYF.

This clone was recorded once. The V call is TRBV7-9, the J call TRBJ2-2, with 9 nucleotides matching TRBD2. CDR1 is SEHNR, CDR2 FQNEAQ, per germline (reference sequence). V shed 1 base, J shed 9 bases, and the junction held 9 bases outside the gene matches. The CDR3 covers 16 residues. CDR3 coding DNA: TGTGCCAGCAGCTTAGTCACGCGGGAGGGCTTGTGGGAGCTGTTTTTT. Residues: CASSLVTREGLWELFF.

The V and J genes are TRBV5-1 and TRBJ1-3; D not certain. V was pared by 2 bases and J by 0 bases, with 12 bases between. The germline V gene encodes CDR1 SGHRS and CDR2 YFSETQ. CDR3 length: 16 amino acids. CDR3 sequence (DNA): TGCGCCAGCAGCTTAGCCGGACTGTCCTCTGGAAACACCATATATTTT. It yields the protein CASSLAGLSSGNTIYF.

The chain uses TRBV21-1 and TRBJ2-2; the D call TRBD1 from the table was never checked on the DNA. TRBV21-1 is noted as a pseudogene. The CDR3 spans 16 residues. CDR3 in DNA: TGTGCCAGCAGCAAAGGTGCCAGGGATCACACCGGGGAGCTGTTTTTT. This gives the protein CASSKGARDHTGELFF.

The CDR3 region is CASSKRRTGDPYEQYF. The CDR3 nucleotides read TGTGCCAGCAGCAAAAGGAGGACAGGGGACCCCTACGAGCAGTACTTC. This chain connects TRBV21-1 to TRBJ2-7; TRBD1 is taken as the D call from the table, unchecked against the DNA. TRBV21-1 counts as a pseudogene. There are 16 residues in the CDR3.

V usage is TRBV27 and J usage is TRBJ1-5; D is perhaps TRBD1 (6 bases). The CDR3 loop spans 14 amino acids. CDR1 MNHEY and CDR2 SMNVEV come from the germline V gene (reference sequence). Trimming left V 8 bases short and J 1 base short, with 12 bases between. CDR3 sequence: CASSWGASNQPQHF. CDR3 DNA sequence: TGTGCCAGCTCATGGGGGGCAAGCAATCAGCCCCAGCATTTT.

The rearrangement joins TRBV7-8 to TRBJ2-7; 12 bases are shared with TRBD2. CDR3 length: 15 residues. V lost 5 bases and J lost 4; bases outside the gene matches: 6. The germline V gene has CDR1 SGHVS and CDR2 FQNEAQ. CDR3 amino acids: CASSPRLAGVYEQYF. CDR3 DNA: TGTGCCAGCAGCCCCCGACTAGCGGGAGTGTACGAGCAGTACTTC. Using reference TRBV7-8 and TRBJ2-7 for the parts outside the CDR3, the full variable domain is GAGVSQSPRYKVAKRGQDVALRCDPISGHVSLFWYQQALGQGPEFLTYFQNEAQLDKSGLPSDRFFAERPEGSVSTLKIQRTQQEDSAVYLCASSPRLAGVYEQYFGPGTRLTVT.

The gene calls are TRBV5-5 and TRBJ2-6; D might be TRBD2 (5 bases). V dropped 1 base and J dropped 2 bases, with 7 bases sitting between them. CDR1 is SGHKS and CDR2 is YYEKEE in the germline V gene (reference sequence). The CDR3 has 15 residues. DNA for the CDR3: TGTGCCAGCAGCTTGCCGGGGACTGGGGCCAACGTCCTGACTTTC. Translation: CASSLPGTGANVLTF.

The V gene is TRBV6-5, the J gene TRBJ2-1; D not certain. CDR1 MNHEY and CDR2 SVGAGI come from the germline V gene. V shed 2 bases and J shed 6 bases, with 8 bases lying between them. The CDR3 runs 13 residues. CDR3 coding DNA: TGTGCCAGCAGTTACGGCCCTAGCAATGAGCAGTTCTTC. This translates into CASSYGPSNEQFF.